Included here is one T cell receptor (beta chain) sequence, with context. Antigen: not known. The data are from a study of T cell repertoires in cytomegalovirus infection. Study-wide background: Peptides in the study included HLA-C-restricted and HLA-B-restricted CMV epitopes. Public TCR beta signature analysis indicated the presence of both CMV infection and matching HLA type.

Study-level points and caveats: Clonotype analysis showed dominance of the ex vivo response by HLA-C-restricted CMV-specific TCR beta clonotypes. The study identified carriers of CMV plus the relevant HLA from cumulative public TCR beta family frequency.

MiXCR, run by TCRdb on the reads, gives a single entry per CDR3 protein. The data contain approximately 910,000 distinct CDR3 sequences, roughly 30% of them singletons. Germline CDR1 and CDR2: MNHNS and SASEGT. The CDR3 runs to 15 residues. The V gene lost 1 base and the J gene lost 0 bases, with 10 bases spanning the gap. This specimen was cultured CD8+ T cells from PBMCs, taken from culture after CMV antigen stimulation. The V and J genes are TRBV6-1 and TRBJ2-7; D gene ambiguous. This sequence was found in a human donor in good health (CMV status not recorded). Some clones in this sample may be carry-over from other donors' samples. The CDR3 spells CASSEVMAASYEQYV. DNA for the CDR3: TGTGCCAGCAGTGAAGTCATGGCAGCCTCCTACGAGCAGTACGTC.